These 14 T cell receptor beta chains originate from one sample sequenced in a study of CD8 T cells in ankylosing spondylitis. Each CDR3 protein is one row after TCRdb ran MiXCR on the 5' RACE reads. The sample yields 250,000 to 400,000 distinct CDR3 sequences, around a tenth seen once. The specimen was blood, either unsorted or a sorted T cell fraction (not recorded which). The origin of the receptors is a female donor with ankylosing spondylitis or in good health (not recorded which).

The V and J genes are TRBV11-2 and TRBJ2-2; 11 bases align to TRBD2. The CDR3 length is 17 residues. Unmatched junction bases numbered 4, after V lost 0 bases and J lost 4 bases. Germline lookup yields CDR1 SGHAT and CDR2 FQNNGV. CDR3 DNA: TGTGCCAGCAGCTTAGATTTGGGACTAGCGGCCACCGGGGAGCTGTTTTTT. Amino acid sequence: CASSLDLGLAATGELFF.

This clonotype has ten or more counts. This rearrangement joins TRBV28 to TRBJ1-2; TRBD1 agrees at 10 bases. The junction had 11 bases not matched to a gene; V was cut back by 6 bases and J by 7 bases. The germline CDR1 and CDR2 sequences are MDHEN and SYDVKM. CDR3 size: 15 residues. Here the CDR3 reads CASSPVVGQGSGYTF. In nucleotides, the CDR3 is TGTGCCAGCAGCCCTGTGGTGGGACAGGGGAGTGGCTACACCTTC.

Ten or more counts support this clonotype. This chain uses TRBV20-1 with TRBJ1-5; D is possibly TRBD1 (6 bases). Trimming cost V 1 base and J 2 bases, with 21 bases left between them. Germline CDR1 is DFQATT and CDR2 is SNEGSKA (reference sequence). The CDR3 length is 18 residues. This CDR3 is CSARVWVGGAEGNQPQHF. The CDR3 bases are TGCAGTGCTAGAGTTTGGGTGGGGGGCGCGGAAGGCAATCAGCCCCAGCATTTT.

In its sample, this clonotype was seen a few times. The rearrangement uses TRBV28 and TRBJ2-7; 8 bases align to TRBD1. This CDR3 has 15 residues. V lost 3 bases and J lost 3; bases outside the gene matches: 7. Germline values: CDR1 MDHEN, CDR2 SYDVKM. CDR3 DNA sequence: TGTGCCAGCAGTTTTGGGGGACAGGTCGTCTACGAGCAGTACTTC. The encoded protein is CASSFGGQVVYEQYF.

At least ten counts were recorded for this clonotype. This sequence joins TRBV7-8 and TRBJ2-1, with 9 bases aligning to TRBD2. V lost 0 bases and J lost 0; bases outside the gene matches: 9. CDR1 is SGHVS, CDR2 FQNEAQ, per germline. The CDR3 has 19 amino acids. The CDR3 loop reads CASSLATAGGRSSYNEQFF. CDR3 DNA sequence: TGTGCCAGCAGCTTAGCTACGGCGGGGGGGCGCAGCTCCTACAATGAGCAGTTCTTC.

This clonotype was detected ten times or more. The chain has TRBV25-1 and TRBJ2-1; 11 positions match TRBD2. The CDR3 covers 17 residues. V lost 3 bases, J lost 2 bases, and 6 bases stayed unmatched. The germline gives CDR1 MGHDK, CDR2 SYGVNS. In DNA form, the CDR3 reads TGTGCCAGCAGTGATTCCACGACTAGCGGGACCTACAATGAGCAGTTCTTC. Protein sequence: CASSDSTTSGTYNEQFF.

This clonotype was seen many times. The rearrangement uses TRBV10-2 and TRBJ1-2; D is unclear. V gave up 4 bases and J gave up 5 bases, with 14 bases separating them. This CDR3 contains 14 residues. Looked up from germline, CDR1 is WSHSY and CDR2 is SAAADI. CDR3 coding DNA: TGCGCCAGCAGTGTGAAGTCAGAGGGTTATGGCTACACCTTC. Its protein is CASSVKSEGYGYTF.

The rearrangement links TRBV20-1 to TRBJ2-7; D unclear. CDR1 and CDR2 from the germline V gene are DFQATT and SNEGSKA (reference sequence). Trimming shortened V by 0 bases and J by 1 base, and 13 bases separated the two germline ends. CDR3 length equals 15 residues. The CDR3 loop is CSARDITGNSYEQYF. CDR3 DNA sequence: TGCAGTGCTAGAGATATAACGGGTAATTCCTACGAGCAGTACTTC.

The CDR3 reads CASSPYGGGAGNTIYF. CDR3 nucleotides: TGCGCCAGCAGCCCCTACGGAGGGGGAGCCGGAAACACCATATATTTT. The chain is built from TRBV5-1 and TRBJ1-3; TRBD1 is a possible D gene (6 bases). Germline V lookup: CDR1 SGHRS, CDR2 YFSETQ. The CDR3 loop spans 16 amino acids. Trimming cost V 4 bases and J 4 bases, with 18 bases left between them.

This clonotype came up many times. The J gene is TRBJ1-5, the V gene TRBV6-1, with D hard to call. CDR1 and CDR2 (germline): MNHNS, SASEGT. Trimming left V 6 bases short and J 5 bases short, with 11 bases between. CDR3 length equals 13 residues. The CDR3 spells CASSLSEYQPQHF. In DNA form, the CDR3 reads TGTGCCAGCAGCTTGTCAGAATATCAGCCCCAGCATTTT.

This clonotype was detected only a few times. The DNA for the CDR3 is TGTGCCAGTAGTATCGGACATAAGACCGGGGAGCTGTTTTTT. This gives the protein CASSIGHKTGELFF. The V and J genes are TRBV19 and TRBJ2-2; a weak D match, TRBD1 (5 bases). Germline CDR1 reads LNHDA; CDR2 reads SQIVND (reference sequence). The CDR3 sequence is 14 residues long. V lost 3 bases and J lost 5, with 10 bases in between.

This clonotype appeared many times. J is TRBJ2-6 and V is TRBV12-3 or TRBV12-4; TRBD1 is a possible D gene (5 bases). Trimming stripped 2 bases from V and 0 bases from J, with 8 bases between. The CDR3 is made up of 16 amino acids. CDR3 in DNA: TGTGCCAGCAGTTTACGGCAGGGCTCTGGGGCCAACGTCCTGACTTTC. It codes for CASSLRQGSGANVLTF.

This clonotype was counted many times. The germline gene is not matched at one end of the junction; a read error may be the cause. The chain links TRBV7-7 to TRBJ2-3; the D gene is possibly TRBD2 (6 bases). The CDR3 contains 13 residues. Germline V gene data show CDR1 as SSHAT and CDR2 as FNYEAQ (reference sequence). CDR3 loop: CASSLDRGYTQYF. Here the CDR3 DNA reads TGTGCTAGCAGCTTAGATCGGGGGTATACGCAGTATTTT.

The chain recombines TRBV11-2 with TRBJ2-1; possibly TRBD1 or TRBD2 for D (6 bases each). Trimming removed 1 base from V and 0 bases from J, with 22 bases in between. Germline V gives CDR1 SGHAT, CDR2 FQNNGV. The CDR3 length is 20 residues. CDR3 sequence (DNA): TGTGCCAGCAGCTTAGGTAGGGGGGCAGGTAGCCTAAGCTCCTACAATGAGCAGTTCTTC. It yields the protein CASSLGRGAGSLSSYNEQFF.